These T cell receptor beta chains were read from a single sample in a study of T cells in Graves' hyperthyroidism and ophthalmopathy. A single record per CDR3 protein comes from TCRdb applying MiXCR to the multiplex PCR reads. The data contain about 400,000 distinct CDR3 sequences, about 13% of them singletons. Material for sequencing was blood. The source is a woman aged 18-35 years with Graves' hyperthyroidism. Each CDR3 is given with its conserved first and last residue. Fields, in order: CDR3 protein, CDR3 DNA, clone size, J gene, V gene, D gene. A D gene is named only where the DNA matches it firmly. The size field is filled for only some rows; it gives once, few, many or a size class.

cdr3_aa: CANLGGVTNTGELFF; cdr3_nt: TGTGCCAACCTAGGGGGCGTTACGAACACCGGGGAGCTGTTTTTT; clone_size: .; j_call: TRBJ2-2; v_call: TRBV2; d_call: TRBD1
cdr3_aa: CASSFELNTEAFF; cdr3_nt: TGTGCCAGCAGCTTCGAATTGAACACTGAAGCTTTCTTT; clone_size: many; j_call: TRBJ1-1; v_call: TRBV7-3; d_call: .
cdr3_aa: CASSPGAFGTDTQYF; cdr3_nt: TGTGCCAGCAGCCCCGGGGCGTTTGGCACAGATACGCAGTATTTT; clone_size: many; j_call: TRBJ2-3; v_call: TRBV11-2; d_call: .
cdr3_aa: CAISRGQGPSNTEAFF; cdr3_nt: TGTGCCATCAGTAGGGGACAGGGGCCTTCGAACACTGAAGCTTTCTTT; clone_size: .; j_call: TRBJ1-1; v_call: TRBV10-3; d_call: TRBD1
cdr3_aa: CASSFLRGGAFNTGELFF; cdr3_nt: TGTGCCAGCAGTTTCCTCCGGGGGGGGGCCTTTAACACCGGGGAGCTGTTTTTT; clone_size: .; j_call: TRBJ2-2; v_call: TRBV28; d_call: TRBD2
cdr3_aa: CASSTLIYEQYF; cdr3_nt: TGTGCCAGCAGTACTCTTATCTACGAGCAGTACTTC; clone_size: .; j_call: TRBJ2-7; v_call: TRBV28; d_call: .
cdr3_aa: CASSLFPIVGQNQPQHF; cdr3_nt: TGTGCCAGCAGTTTATTCCCCATTGTGGGGCAAAATCAGCCCCAGCATTTT; clone_size: many; j_call: TRBJ1-5; v_call: TRBV27; d_call: .
cdr3_aa: CASSQFLTGNTIYF; cdr3_nt: TGTGCCAGCAGCCAATTCCTAACCGGGAACACCATATATTTT; clone_size: many; j_call: TRBJ1-3; v_call: TRBV3-1; d_call: .
cdr3_aa: CASSPPSSGGARETQYF; cdr3_nt: TGTGCCAGCAGCCCACCCTCTAGCGGGGGGGCTAGAGAGACCCAGTACTTC; clone_size: many; j_call: TRBJ2-5; v_call: TRBV7-9; d_call: TRBD2
cdr3_aa: CASSLARSKETQYF; cdr3_nt: TGTGCCAGCAGCTTAGCGCGGTCAAAAGAGACCCAGTACTTC; clone_size: many; j_call: TRBJ2-5; v_call: TRBV7-8; d_call: .
cdr3_aa: CASSLVRGLAGDTGELFF; cdr3_nt: TGTGCCAGCAGTTTAGTTCGGGGACTAGCGGGGGACACCGGGGAGCTGTTTTTT; clone_size: few; j_call: TRBJ2-2; v_call: TRBV27; d_call: TRBD2
cdr3_aa: CSARKGDRNTEAFF; cdr3_nt: TGCAGTGCTAGAAAGGGGGACAGGAACACTGAAGCTTTCTTT; clone_size: many; j_call: TRBJ1-1; v_call: TRBV20-1; d_call: TRBD1
cdr3_aa: CASSHEQGGNEKLFF; cdr3_nt: TGTGCCAGCAGCCACGAACAGGGGGGGAATGAAAAACTGTTTTTT; clone_size: many; j_call: TRBJ1-4; v_call: TRBV11-2; d_call: TRBD1
cdr3_aa: CASSSLDSAQETQYF; cdr3_nt: TGTGCCAGCAGCTCTCTGGACAGCGCCCAAGAGACCCAGTACTTC; clone_size: many; j_call: TRBJ2-5; v_call: TRBV7-8; d_call: .
cdr3_aa: CASSFGAAYEQYF; cdr3_nt: TGTGCCAGCAGCTTCGGGGCAGCCTACGAGCAGTACTTC; clone_size: many; j_call: TRBJ2-7; v_call: TRBV7-9; d_call: .
cdr3_aa: CSANQPQHF; cdr3_nt: TGCAGTGCTAATCAGCCCCAGCATTTT; clone_size: many; j_call: TRBJ1-5; v_call: TRBV20-1; d_call: .
cdr3_aa: CSVSSGGGLQETQYF; cdr3_nt: TGCAGCGTCTCTAGCGGAGGGGGTTTACAAGAGACCCAGTACTTC; clone_size: few; j_call: TRBJ2-5; v_call: TRBV29-1; d_call: .
cdr3_aa: CASSQERANTGELFF; cdr3_nt: TGCGCCAGCAGCCAAGAAAGGGCCAACACCGGGGAGCTGTTTTTT; clone_size: many; j_call: TRBJ2-2; v_call: TRBV4-1; d_call: .
cdr3_aa: CASIPGQGNSPLHF; cdr3_nt: TGTGCCAGCATTCCTGGACAGGGGAATTCACCCCTCCACTTT; clone_size: few; j_call: TRBJ1-6; v_call: TRBV28; d_call: TRBD1
cdr3_aa: CASSDMTAETQYF; cdr3_nt: TGTGCCAGCAGTGATATGACAGCGGAGACCCAGTACTTC; clone_size: many; j_call: TRBJ2-5; v_call: TRBV2; d_call: .
cdr3_aa: CASSMVYNEQFF; cdr3_nt: TGTGCCAGTAGTATGGTCTACAATGAGCAGTTCTTC; clone_size: many; j_call: TRBJ2-1; v_call: TRBV19; d_call: .
cdr3_aa: CASSEGTLPYEQYF; cdr3_nt: TGTGCCAGCAGTGAAGGGACTCTTCCCTACGAGCAGTACTTC; clone_size: many; j_call: TRBJ2-7; v_call: TRBV2; d_call: .
cdr3_aa: CASSGGQGGEKLFF; cdr3_nt: TGTGCCAGCTCGGGGGGACAGGGGGGTGAAAAACTGTTTTTT; clone_size: many; j_call: TRBJ1-4; v_call: TRBV2; d_call: TRBD1
cdr3_aa: CSARIQSSYNSPLHF; cdr3_nt: TGCAGTGCTAGGATACAGAGCTCCTATAATTCACCCCTCCACTTT; clone_size: many; j_call: TRBJ1-6; v_call: TRBV20-1; d_call: .
cdr3_aa: CASSYTGTGEQETQYF; cdr3_nt: TGTGCCAGCAGTTACACCGGGACAGGGGAACAAGAGACCCAGTACTTC; clone_size: .; j_call: TRBJ2-5; v_call: TRBV6-9; d_call: TRBD1
cdr3_aa: CASTPLGELLF; cdr3_nt: TGTGCCAGCACGCCGTTAGGGGAGCTGTTATTT; clone_size: few; j_call: TRBJ2-2; v_call: TRBV7-2; d_call: .
cdr3_aa: CASSLLAGASNQPQHF; cdr3_nt: TGTGCCAGCAGTTTACTCGCCGGGGCTAGCAATCAGCCCCAGCATTTT; clone_size: few; j_call: TRBJ1-5; v_call: TRBV12-3/TRBV12-4; d_call: .
cdr3_aa: CASSSEGFVYGYTF; cdr3_nt: TGTGCCAGCAGCTCGGAGGGGTTTGTCTATGGCTACACCTTC; clone_size: many; j_call: TRBJ1-2; v_call: TRBV7-9; d_call: .
cdr3_aa: CASSEQGGNIQYF; cdr3_nt: TGTGCCAGCAGTGAACAGGGAGGAAACATTCAGTACTTC; clone_size: .; j_call: TRBJ2-4; v_call: TRBV6-1; d_call: .
cdr3_aa: CASSLSVYEQYF; cdr3_nt: TGTGCCAGCAGCCTTTCAGTCTACGAGCAGTACTTC; clone_size: few; j_call: TRBJ2-7; v_call: TRBV7-9; d_call: .
cdr3_aa: CASRYLDRERDTQYF; cdr3_nt: TGTGCCAGCAGGTACCTGGACAGGGAGAGAGATACGCAGTATTTT; clone_size: many; j_call: TRBJ2-3; v_call: TRBV5-6; d_call: TRBD1
cdr3_aa: CASSSPRTESQPQHF; cdr3_nt: TGTGCCAGTAGTAGCCCCCGGACAGAGAGTCAGCCCCAGCATTTT; clone_size: many; j_call: TRBJ1-5; v_call: TRBV19; d_call: .
cdr3_aa: CASHAASTSYEQYF; cdr3_nt: TGTGCCAGCCACGCGGCCTCAACATCCTACGAGCAGTACTTC; clone_size: .; j_call: TRBJ2-7; v_call: TRBV18; d_call: .
cdr3_aa: CASRDGTSGGYSYNEQFF; cdr3_nt: TGTGCCAGCAGGGACGGGACTAGCGGGGGATATTCCTACAATGAGCAGTTCTTC; clone_size: many; j_call: TRBJ2-1; v_call: TRBV2; d_call: TRBD2
cdr3_aa: CASSSTRLMNTEAFF; cdr3_nt: TGTGCCAGCAGCTCGACCCGGTTAATGAACACTGAAGCTTTCTTT; clone_size: many; j_call: TRBJ1-1; v_call: TRBV7-8; d_call: .
cdr3_aa: CAGKVQALTDTQYF; cdr3_nt: TGTGCCGGCAAGGTACAGGCCCTTACAGATACGCAGTATTTT; clone_size: many; j_call: TRBJ2-3; v_call: TRBV2; d_call: .
cdr3_aa: CASSLDRGTGGSYEQYF; cdr3_nt: TGTGCCAGCAGCTTAGATCGAGGGACAGGGGGTTCCTACGAGCAGTACTTC; clone_size: many; j_call: TRBJ2-7; v_call: TRBV11-2; d_call: TRBD1
cdr3_aa: CASSLMDRETQYF; cdr3_nt: TGTGCCAGCAGTTTGATGGACAGGGAGACCCAGTACTTC; clone_size: many; j_call: TRBJ2-5; v_call: TRBV12-3/TRBV12-4; d_call: TRBD1
cdr3_aa: CASSQDLIEVVAGSYEQYF; cdr3_nt: TGTGCCAGCAGCCAAGATTTGATCGAGGTGGTAGCGGGATCCTACGAGCAGTACTTC; clone_size: many; j_call: TRBJ2-7; v_call: TRBV3-1; d_call: TRBD2